These 30 T cell receptor beta chains came from one sample sequenced in a study of technical replicates of blood from several donors. Some clones are missing from TCRdb's copy, which holds only in-frame ones; the method was immunoSEQ multiplex PCR. The data contain approximately 82,000 clones, 85% to 95% of them singletons. Sequencing was performed on T cells isolated from PBMCs. The receptor set was obtained from a human donor in good health.

This chain links TRBV2 with TRBJ2-5; TRBD2 might be the D (5 bases). The germline V and J ends were trimmed by 7 bases and 4 bases, with 7 bases remaining between them. The CDR3 contains 11 residues. From germline, CDR1 is SNHLY and CDR2 FYNNEI. For the CDR3, the DNA is TGTGCCAGCACCGAGGGAGAGACCCAGTACTTC. Translating it yields CASTEGETQYF.

This chain's CDR3 is CASRPEMGRNSPLHF. CDR3 coding DNA: TGTGCCAGTAGACCCGAAATGGGGAGAAATTCACCCCTCCACTTT. The gene calls are TRBV19 and TRBJ1-6; D uncertain. The CDR3 loop spans 15 amino acids. The V and J ends lost 6 bases and 7 bases respectively, with 16 bases between them. Germline V gene data show CDR1 as LNHDA and CDR2 as SQIVND (reference sequence).

The V and J genes are TRBV6-6 and TRBJ2-5; the D gene is possibly TRBD2 (6 bases). CDR1 and CDR2 (germline): MNHNY, SVGAGI (reference sequence). This CDR3 spans 16 amino acids. Trimming cost V 0 bases and J 2 bases, with 13 bases left between them. CDR3 DNA sequence: TGTGCCAGCAGTTACTCGGCGAGGAGGGGTCAAGAGACCCAGTACTTC. Protein sequence: CASSYSARRGQETQYF.

This sequence joins TRBV4-1 and TRBJ2-3, with 7 bases identical to TRBD1. Trimming cost V 5 bases and J 3 bases; bases outside gene matches: 14. The CDR3 totals 17 residues. CDR1 MGHRA and CDR2 YSYEKL come from the germline V gene. CDR3 loop: CASSSPLATGRTDTQYF. The CDR3 region has the DNA TGCGCCAGCAGCTCCCCGTTGGCGACAGGGCGAACAGATACGCAGTATTTT.

The rearrangement uses TRBV2 and TRBJ2-5; TRBD2 aligns across 11 bases. The CDR3 consists of 16 residues. The germline gives CDR1 SNHLY, CDR2 FYNNEI. With 6 bases clipped from V and 3 bases from J, the junction kept 9 bases outside the gene matches. The CDR3 sequence is CASSKEIAGGKETQYF. CDR3 in DNA: TGTGCCAGCAGCAAGGAGATAGCGGGGGGGAAAGAGACCCAGTACTTC. The full variable domain, completed using reference TRBV2 and TRBJ2-5, is EPEVTQTPSHQVTQMGQEVILRCVPISNHLYFYWYRQILGQKVEFLVSFYNNEISEKSEIFDDQFSVERPDGSNFTLKIRSTKLEDSAMYFCASSKEIAGGKETQYFGPGTRLLVL.

The CDR3 sequence is CASSLDHLPLAVYEQYF. CDR3 DNA: TGTGCCAGCAGCTTAGACCACCTGCCGTTAGCGGTCTACGAGCAGTACTTC. The chain joins TRBV11-2 to TRBJ2-7; tentative D call: TRBD2 (6 bases). CDR1 is SGHAT and CDR2 is FQNNGV in the germline V gene. The CDR3 is 17 residues long. Trimming took off 0 bases at V and 3 bases at J, with 18 bases between the two ends.

The chain has TRBV4-1 and TRBJ2-7, with unresolved D. CDR1 is MGHRA and CDR2 is YSYEKL in the germline V gene. The CDR3 covers 15 residues. V gave up 4 bases and J gave up 2 bases, with 15 bases separating them. The CDR3 spells CASSLLGLPTYEQYF. The CDR3 DNA is TGCGCCAGCAGCCTCCTGGGCCTCCCAACCTACGAGCAGTACTTC.

This chain links TRBV10-1 with TRBJ2-7; 7 nucleotides align to TRBD1. The germline V gene encodes CDR1 WNHNN and CDR2 SYGVQD (reference sequence). The trim removed 6 bases at V and 4 bases at J, leaving 6 bases unmatched. The length of the CDR3 is 13 residues. This CDR3 reads CASSVGGQYEQYF. The CDR3 region has the DNA TGCGCCAGCAGCGTAGGGGGCCAGTACGAGCAGTACTTC.

The chain carries TRBV7-2 and TRBJ1-4; D unresolved. CDR1 and CDR2 (germline): SGHTA, FQGNSA. The CDR3 spans 14 residues. Trimming took off 1 base at V and 4 bases at J, with 7 bases between the two ends. Here the CDR3 reads CASSLEQYNEKLFF. CDR3 nucleotide sequence: TGTGCCAGCAGCTTAGAACAATATAATGAAAAACTGTTTTTT.

The J gene is TRBJ1-3, the V gene TRBV5-4; 9 nucleotides line up with TRBD1. Germline CDR1 is SGHNT and CDR2 is YYREEE (reference sequence). The length of the CDR3 is 15 residues. J gave up 2 bases and V 4 bases, and 4 bases lay outside the gene matches. The CDR3 nucleotides read TGTGCCAGCAGCGTGGGACAGGGTGCTGGAAACACCATATATTTT. Its protein is CASSVGQGAGNTIYF.

The rearrangement joins TRBV19 to TRBJ1-4; 10 bases are a match to TRBD1. The CDR3 loop spans 16 amino acids. J gave up 3 bases and V 4 bases, and 5 bases lay outside the gene matches. Germline-derived CDR1 and CDR2 are LNHDA and SQIVND (reference sequence). CDR3 residues: CASSSGTGVSNEKLFF. CDR3 nucleotides: TGTGCCAGTAGTAGTGGGACAGGGGTTTCTAATGAAAAACTGTTTTTT.

The chain is built from TRBV7-9 and TRBJ2-6, with TRBD2 as a possible D gene (5 bases). V was pared by 1 base and J by 2 bases, with 6 bases between. The CDR3 runs 15 residues. CDR1 is SEHNR, CDR2 FQNEAQ, per germline (reference sequence). CDR3 sequence: CASSLGGTGANVLTF. CDR3 nucleotides: TGTGCCAGCAGCTTAGGAGGGACTGGGGCCAACGTCCTGACTTTC.

This clone was found once. The genes are TRBV19 and TRBJ2-3; 9 nucleotides align to TRBD2. Germline V gene lookup returns CDR1 LNHDA and CDR2 SQIVND (reference sequence). V lost 7 bases and J lost 1; bases outside the gene matches: 9. The CDR3 sequence is 16 residues long. The CDR3 DNA sequence: TGTGCCAGTACGGACCCTGGCGGGGGGGGCACAGATACGCAGTATTTT. Its translation: CASTDPGGGGTDTQYF.

The chain combines TRBV7-6 with TRBJ2-2; D may be TRBD1 (6 bases). This CDR3 spans 12 amino acids. Trimming removed 6 bases from V and 6 bases from J, with 8 bases in between. The germline V gene encodes CDR1 SGHVS and CDR2 FNYEAQ. The CDR3 DNA reads as TGTGCCAGCAGACAGGGTTCCGGGGAGCTGTTTTTT. Translating gives CASRQGSGELFF.

Here the CDR3 DNA reads TGCGCCAGCAGCTTGGAGACGGGAGCAAGTAACGAGCAGTACTTC. Translation gives CASSLETGASNEQYF. The chain has TRBV5-1 and TRBJ2-7; a possible D gene is TRBD2 (6 bases). V lost 0 bases to trimming and J lost 5 bases, with 15 bases between them. Per germline, CDR1 SGHRS and CDR2 YFSETQ. The CDR3 covers 15 residues.

The gene calls are TRBV10-1 and TRBJ2-7, with a tentative D call TRBD1 (6 bases). V lost 6 bases to trimming and J lost 2 bases, with 14 bases between them. The CDR3 runs to 14 residues. Germline CDR1 and CDR2: WNHNN and SYGVQD (reference sequence). The CDR3 sequence: CASSSGVPPYEQYF. As DNA, the CDR3 is TGCGCCAGCAGCTCAGGGGTACCCCCCTACGAGCAGTACTTC.

The V gene is TRBV25-1, the J gene TRBJ1-1; 9 nucleotides match TRBD1. This CDR3 is built from 16 residues. Germline assignment: CDR1 MGHDK and CDR2 SYGVNS. V lost 2 bases and J lost 4; bases outside the gene matches: 8. CDR3 loop: CASSEGTGIGSTEAFF. The CDR3 nucleotides are TGTGCCAGCAGTGAAGGGACAGGGATCGGGAGCACTGAAGCTTTCTTT.

The chain has TRBV28 and TRBJ1-5, with 7 bases that match TRBD1. Trimming at V came to 6 bases and at J to 5 bases, leaving 7 bases not matched to a gene. This CDR3 is 14 amino acids long. Germline loops: CDR1 MDHEN, CDR2 SYDVKM. The CDR3 loop is CASRLGDRHQPQHF. The DNA of the CDR3 is TGTGCCAGCAGGTTAGGGGACAGACATCAGCCCCAGCATTTT. Full variable domain (remainder filled in from reference TRBV28 and TRBJ1-5): DVKVTQSSRYLVKRTGEKVFLECVQDMDHENMFWYRQDPGLGLRLIYFSYDVKMKEKGDIPEGYSVSREKKERFSLILESASTNQTSMYLCASRLGDRHQPQHFGDGTRLSIL.

The genes are TRBV4-1 and TRBJ2-1, with D perhaps matching TRBD2 (5 bases). The CDR3 has 14 residues. With 0 bases removed from V and 9 bases from J, the gap between germline ends came to 12 bases. Germline-derived CDR1 and CDR2 are MGHRA and YSYEKL. The CDR3 spells CASSQERVPVEQFF. DNA of the CDR3: TGCGCCAGCAGCCAAGAGCGGGTACCGGTTGAGCAGTTCTTC.

This chain joins TRBV7-2 and TRBJ1-1, with a tentative D call TRBD1 (6 bases). Trimming cost V 3 bases and J 7 bases, with 15 bases left between them. The germline gives CDR1 SGHTA, CDR2 FQGNSA. This CDR3 spans 14 amino acids. The DNA for the CDR3 is TGTGCCAGCAGCTTGTCCCCCTTACAGGGTGAAGCTTTCTTT. Translated: CASSLSPLQGEAFF.

The chain combines TRBV5-1 with TRBJ1-5, with D perhaps TRBD1 (6 bases). Trimming took off 4 bases at V and 5 bases at J, with 16 bases between the two ends. The CDR3 loop spans 15 amino acids. Germline loops: CDR1 SGHRS, CDR2 YFSETQ. DNA of the CDR3: TGCGCCAGCAGCCCGCGAACAGGGTGGGATCAGCCCCAGCATTTT. It encodes CASSPRTGWDQPQHF.

This rearrangement joins TRBV7-9 to TRBJ1-2; 10 nucleotides align to TRBD1. Per the germline V gene, CDR1 is SEHNR and CDR2 is FQNEAQ (reference sequence). Losses at the gene ends were 4 bases for V and 5 bases for J; bases not matched to a gene: 10. This CDR3 contains 16 residues. The CDR3 reads CASSSEDRGLTYGYTF. In DNA form, the CDR3 reads TGTGCCAGCAGCTCTGAGGACAGGGGGTTGACTTATGGCTACACCTTC.

The gene calls are TRBV19 and TRBJ1-4; D not resolved. CDR3 length: 15 residues. Germline V gene lookup returns CDR1 LNHDA and CDR2 SQIVND (reference sequence). The V and J ends lost 3 bases and 0 bases respectively, with 8 bases between them. The CDR3 loop is CASSIEGSTNEKLFF. In DNA form, the CDR3 reads TGTGCCAGTAGTATTGAGGGATCAACTAATGAAAAACTGTTTTTT.

In this sample, this clone turned up once. This chain joins TRBV1 and TRBJ2-7; TRBD2 reflects the table's D call only, with no check against the DNA. TRBV1 constitutes a pseudogene. The length of the CDR3 is 14 residues. Here the CDR3 DNA reads TGCACCAGCAGGCCTAGCGGGAGTTTAGACGAGCAGTACTTC. It encodes CTSRPSGSLDEQYF.

This clone was observed a few times. The CDR3 DNA sequence: TGTGCCAGCAGCCTAGAGGGCAGCATGAACACTGAAGCTTTCTTT. Encoded protein: CASSLEGSMNTEAFF. This chain connects TRBV6-5 to TRBJ1-1; D is uncertain. Germline V gene sequence: CDR1 MNHEY, CDR2 SVGAGI. Between the trimmed V and J ends, which lost 6 bases and 0 bases, there was a span of 14 bases. This CDR3 contains 15 residues.

The chain couples TRBV25-1 to TRBJ2-1; maybe TRBD1 (8 bases). Trimming took 7 bases from V and 1 from J, leaving 11 bases between them. Germline V gene lookup returns CDR1 MGHDK and CDR2 SYGVNS. The CDR3 is 14 amino acids. The CDR3 coding sequence is TGTGCCAGCATACAGGGGGGGTCCTACAATGAGCAGTTCTTC. Its protein is CASIQGGSYNEQFF.

The V call is TRBV11-2, the J call TRBJ2-2, with D possibly matching TRBD1 (6 bases). Trimming took off 3 bases at V and 3 bases at J, with 14 bases between the two ends. Germline CDR1 is SGHAT and CDR2 is FQNNGV. This CDR3 region has 16 residues. This chain's CDR3 is CASSFPWDTYTGELFF. The CDR3 DNA reads as TGTGCCAGCAGCTTCCCTTGGGACACCTACACCGGGGAGCTGTTTTTT.

This chain joins TRBV11-3 and TRBJ1-2; TRBD1 agrees at 9 bases. CDR3 length: 19 amino acids. Germline loops: CDR1 SGHNT, CDR2 YENEEA. V was pared by 3 bases and J by 4 bases, with 18 bases of the junction left unmatched. The chain's CDR3 is CASSFRTGDRTPPPYGYTF. CDR3 DNA: TGTGCCAGCAGCTTCCGGACAGGGGACCGTACACCCCCGCCCTATGGCTACACCTTC.

This clone has only one observation. CDR3 sequence (DNA): TGTGCCAGCAGCGTCCAGGGGTCGCTTAACACTGAAGCTTTCTTT. Amino acids: CASSVQGSLNTEAFF. The chain has TRBV2 and TRBJ1-1; perhaps TRBD1 as D (6 bases). Germline-derived CDR1 and CDR2 are SNHLY and FYNNEI. V dropped 6 bases and J dropped 2 bases, with 16 bases sitting between them. The CDR3 has 15 residues.

The chain joins TRBV19 to TRBJ2-7, with 9 bases matching TRBD1. The CDR3 spans 15 residues. V shed 6 bases and J 6 bases; nucleotides not matched to a gene: 12. The germline V gene encodes CDR1 LNHDA and CDR2 SQIVND (reference sequence). DNA for the CDR3: TGTGCCAGTAGAGGTTCCAGGACAGGGGATTTCGAGCAGTACTTC. This translates into CASRGSRTGDFEQYF.